The present TCR beta chain was sequenced within a study of blood T cell repertoires in COVID-19. The assay was immunoSEQ multiplex PCR, and TCRdb's table has in-frame clones only and misses some. The sample consists of a few hundred thousand clones, approximately 85% of them appearing once. J was trimmed by 2 bases and V by 7 bases; bases with no gene match: 11. Germline values: CDR1 MDHEN, CDR2 SYDVKM. This CDR3 has 19 residues. Sequencing was carried out using PBMCs or T cells enriched from blood (not recorded which). This receptor was taken from a woman in her forties or fifties who had recovered from COVID-19. V usage is TRBV28 and J usage is TRBJ2-4, with 16 bases matching TRBD2. The CDR3 region has the DNA TGTGCCAGCACGGGACTAGCGGGAGGGGTCGGGAATTCCAAAAACATTCAGTACTTC. Translating gives CASTGLAGGVGNSKNIQYF.